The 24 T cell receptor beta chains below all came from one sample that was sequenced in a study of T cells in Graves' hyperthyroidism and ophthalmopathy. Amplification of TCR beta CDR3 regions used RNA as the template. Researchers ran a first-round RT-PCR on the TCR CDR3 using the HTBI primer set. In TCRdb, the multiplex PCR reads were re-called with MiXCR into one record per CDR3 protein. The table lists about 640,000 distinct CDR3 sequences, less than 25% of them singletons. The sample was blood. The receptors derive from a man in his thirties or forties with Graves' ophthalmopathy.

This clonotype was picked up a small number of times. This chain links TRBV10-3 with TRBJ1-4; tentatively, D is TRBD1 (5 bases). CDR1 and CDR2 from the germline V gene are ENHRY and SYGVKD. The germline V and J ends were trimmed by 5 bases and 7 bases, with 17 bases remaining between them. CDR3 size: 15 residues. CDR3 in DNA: TGTGCCATCAGTTCCACAGGACCCCATGCTGAAAAACTGTTTTTT. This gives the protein CAISSTGPHAEKLFF.

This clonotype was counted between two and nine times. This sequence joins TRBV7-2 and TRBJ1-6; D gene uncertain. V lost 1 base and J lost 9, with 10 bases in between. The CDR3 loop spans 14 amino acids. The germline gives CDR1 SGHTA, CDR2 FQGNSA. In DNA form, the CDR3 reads TGTGCCAGCAGCTTAGACCAGCAATCTTCACCCCTCCACTTT. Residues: CASSLDQQSSPLHF.

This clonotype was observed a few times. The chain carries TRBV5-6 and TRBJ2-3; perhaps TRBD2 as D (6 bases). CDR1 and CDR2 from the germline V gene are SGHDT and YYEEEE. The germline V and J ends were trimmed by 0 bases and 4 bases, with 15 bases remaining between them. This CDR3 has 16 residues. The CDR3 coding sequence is TGTGCCAGCAGCTTGGAGAGCCAGCGGGCGGCAGATACGCAGTATTTT. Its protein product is CASSLESQRAADTQYF. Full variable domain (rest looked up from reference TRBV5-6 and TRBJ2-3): DAGVTQSPTHLIKTRGQQVTLRCSPKSGHDTVSWYQQALGQGPQFIFQYYEEEERQRGNFPDRFSGHQFPNYSSELNVNALLLGDSALYLCASSLESQRAADTQYFGPGTRLTVL.

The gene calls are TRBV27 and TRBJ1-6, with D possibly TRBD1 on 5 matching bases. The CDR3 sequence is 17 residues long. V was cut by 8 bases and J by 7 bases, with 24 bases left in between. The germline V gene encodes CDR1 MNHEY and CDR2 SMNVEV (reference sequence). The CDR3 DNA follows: TGTGCCAGCGGATATTATAGGAGGGGATCTTCGAATTCACCCCTCCACTTT. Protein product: CASGYYRRGSSNSPLHF.

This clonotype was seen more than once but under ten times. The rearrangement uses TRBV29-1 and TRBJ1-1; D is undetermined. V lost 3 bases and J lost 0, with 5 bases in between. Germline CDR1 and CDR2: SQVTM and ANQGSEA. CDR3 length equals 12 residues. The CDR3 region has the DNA TGCAGCGTTGATGGGGTGAACACTGAAGCTTTCTTT. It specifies CSVDGVNTEAFF.

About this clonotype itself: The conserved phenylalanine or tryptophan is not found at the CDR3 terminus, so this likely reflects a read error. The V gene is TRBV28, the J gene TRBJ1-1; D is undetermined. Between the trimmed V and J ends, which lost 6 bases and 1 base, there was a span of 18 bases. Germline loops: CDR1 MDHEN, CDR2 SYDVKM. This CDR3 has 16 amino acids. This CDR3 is CASRVSFGSGNTEAFL. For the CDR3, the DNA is TGTGCCAGCAGGGTCTCTTTCGGATCTGGGAACACTGAAGCTTTCCTT.

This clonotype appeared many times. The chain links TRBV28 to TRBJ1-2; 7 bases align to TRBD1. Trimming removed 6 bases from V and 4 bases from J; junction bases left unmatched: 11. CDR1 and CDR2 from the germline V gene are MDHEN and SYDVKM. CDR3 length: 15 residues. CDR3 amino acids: CASSTPGQFFYGYTF. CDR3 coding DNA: TGTGCCAGCAGCACTCCGGGACAGTTTTTCTATGGCTACACCTTC.

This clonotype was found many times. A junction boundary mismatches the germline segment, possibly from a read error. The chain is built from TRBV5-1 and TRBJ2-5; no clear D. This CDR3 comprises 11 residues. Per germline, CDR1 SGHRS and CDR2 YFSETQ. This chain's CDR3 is CASSSQETQYF. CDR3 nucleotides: TGTGCCAGCAGCTCTCAAGAGACCCAGTACTTC.

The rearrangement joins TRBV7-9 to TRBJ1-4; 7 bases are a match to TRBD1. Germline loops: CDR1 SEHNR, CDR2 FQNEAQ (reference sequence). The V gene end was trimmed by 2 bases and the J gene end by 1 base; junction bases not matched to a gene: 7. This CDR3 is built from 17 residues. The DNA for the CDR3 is TGTGCCAGCAGCTTAATTTTGAGACAGGGAACTAATGAAAAACTGTTTTTT. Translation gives CASSLILRQGTNEKLFF.

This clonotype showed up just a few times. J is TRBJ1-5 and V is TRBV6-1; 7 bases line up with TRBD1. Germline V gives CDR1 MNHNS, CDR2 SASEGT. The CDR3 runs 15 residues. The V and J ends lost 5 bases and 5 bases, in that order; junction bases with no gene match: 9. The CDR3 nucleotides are TGTGCCAGCAGTAGGGCCCGAACAGGGGATCAGCCCCAGCATTTT. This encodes CASSRARTGDQPQHF.

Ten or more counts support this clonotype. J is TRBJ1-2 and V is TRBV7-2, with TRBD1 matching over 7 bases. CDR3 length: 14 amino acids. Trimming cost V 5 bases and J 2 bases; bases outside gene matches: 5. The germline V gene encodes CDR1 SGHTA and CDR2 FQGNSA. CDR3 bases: TGTGCCAGCAGCAACCAGGGGGGAAACTATGGCTACACCTTC. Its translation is CASSNQGGNYGYTF.

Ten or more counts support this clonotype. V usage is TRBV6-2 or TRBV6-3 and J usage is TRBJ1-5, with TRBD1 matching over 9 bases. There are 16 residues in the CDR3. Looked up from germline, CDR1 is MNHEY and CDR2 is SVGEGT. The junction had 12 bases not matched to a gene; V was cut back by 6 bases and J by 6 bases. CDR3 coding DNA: TGTGCCAGCAGACGGTCCGGGACAGGGACAGGTCAGCCCCAGCATTTT. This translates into CASRRSGTGTGQPQHF.

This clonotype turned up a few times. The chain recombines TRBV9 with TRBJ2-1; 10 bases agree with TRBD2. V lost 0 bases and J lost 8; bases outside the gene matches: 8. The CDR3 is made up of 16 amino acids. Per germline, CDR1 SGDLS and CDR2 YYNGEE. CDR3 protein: CASSVEAGGPTDEQFF. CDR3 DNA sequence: TGTGCCAGCAGCGTAGAAGCGGGAGGGCCGACGGATGAGCAGTTCTTC.

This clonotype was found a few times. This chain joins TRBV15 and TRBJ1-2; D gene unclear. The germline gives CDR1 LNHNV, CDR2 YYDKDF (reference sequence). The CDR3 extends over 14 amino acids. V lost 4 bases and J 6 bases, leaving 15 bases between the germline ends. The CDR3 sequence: CATSTLLDHNGYTF. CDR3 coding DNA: TGTGCCACCAGCACCCTTCTAGACCACAATGGCTACACCTTC.

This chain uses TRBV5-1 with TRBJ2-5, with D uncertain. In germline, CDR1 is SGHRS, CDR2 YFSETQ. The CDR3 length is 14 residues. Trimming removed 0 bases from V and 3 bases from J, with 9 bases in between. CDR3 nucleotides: TGCGCCAGCAGCTTGGGGGAACAAAAAGAGACCCAGTACTTC. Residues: CASSLGEQKETQYF.

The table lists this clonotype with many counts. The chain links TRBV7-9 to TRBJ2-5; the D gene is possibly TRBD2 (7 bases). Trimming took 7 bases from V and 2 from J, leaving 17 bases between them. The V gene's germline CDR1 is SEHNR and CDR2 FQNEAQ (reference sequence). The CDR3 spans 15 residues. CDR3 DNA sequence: TGTGCCAGCACCATCGGTGGGGGGGCTCAAGAGACCCAGTACTTC. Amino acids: CASTIGGGAQETQYF.

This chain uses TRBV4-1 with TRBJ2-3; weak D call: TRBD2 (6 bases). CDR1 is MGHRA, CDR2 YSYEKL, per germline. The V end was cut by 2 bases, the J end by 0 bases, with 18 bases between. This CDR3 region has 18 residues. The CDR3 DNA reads TGCGCCAGCAGCCAACCGCAGGAGGGACGGCTTAGCACAGATACGCAGTATTTT. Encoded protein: CASSQPQEGRLSTDTQYF.

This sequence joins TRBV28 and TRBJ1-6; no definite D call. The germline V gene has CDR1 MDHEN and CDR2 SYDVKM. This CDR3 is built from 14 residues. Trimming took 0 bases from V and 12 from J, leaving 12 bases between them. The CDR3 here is CASSLWRRSEPLHF. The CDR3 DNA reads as TGTGCCAGCAGTTTATGGAGACGGAGTGAACCCCTCCACTTT.

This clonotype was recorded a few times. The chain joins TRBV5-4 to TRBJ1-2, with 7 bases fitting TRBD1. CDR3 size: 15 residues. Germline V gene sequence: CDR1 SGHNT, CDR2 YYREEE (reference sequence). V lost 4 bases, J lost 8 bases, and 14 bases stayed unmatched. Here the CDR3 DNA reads TGTGCCAGCAGCACCCAGGGGGTGGAGGCTTTCGGCTACACCTTC. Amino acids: CASSTQGVEAFGYTF. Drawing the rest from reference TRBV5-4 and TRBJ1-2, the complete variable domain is ETGVTQSPTHLIKTRGQQVTLRCSSQSGHNTVSWYQQALGQGPQFIFQYYREEENGRGNFPPRFSGLQFPNYSSELNVNALELDDSALYLCASSTQGVEAFGYTFGSGTRLTVV.

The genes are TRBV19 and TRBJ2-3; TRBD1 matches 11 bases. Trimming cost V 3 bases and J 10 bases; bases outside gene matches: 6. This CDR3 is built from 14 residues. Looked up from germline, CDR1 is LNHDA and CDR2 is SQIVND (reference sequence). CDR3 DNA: TGTGCCAGTAGTATCGGACAGGGGGCCCCCGCGCAGTATTTT. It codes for CASSIGQGAPAQYF. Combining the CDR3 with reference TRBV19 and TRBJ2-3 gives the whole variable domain DGGITQSPKYLFRKEGQNVTLSCEQNLNHDAMYWYRQDPGQGLRLIYYSQIVNDFQKGDIAEGYSVSREKKESFPLTVTSAQKNPTAFYLCASSIGQGAPAQYFGPGTRLTVL.

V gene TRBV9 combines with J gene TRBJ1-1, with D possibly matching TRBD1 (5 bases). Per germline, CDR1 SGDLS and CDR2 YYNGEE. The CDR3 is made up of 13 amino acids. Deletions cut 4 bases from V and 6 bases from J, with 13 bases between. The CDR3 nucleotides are TGTGCCAGCAGCATGGGTTCAGGGTCTGAAGCTTTCTTT. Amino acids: CASSMGSGSEAFF.

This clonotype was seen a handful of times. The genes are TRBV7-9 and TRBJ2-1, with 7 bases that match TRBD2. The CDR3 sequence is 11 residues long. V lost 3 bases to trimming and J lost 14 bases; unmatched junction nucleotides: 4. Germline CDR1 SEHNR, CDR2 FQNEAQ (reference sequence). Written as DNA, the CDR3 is TGTGCCAGCAGCTTGGGGGGGAAGGAGTTCTTC. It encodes CASSLGGKEFF.

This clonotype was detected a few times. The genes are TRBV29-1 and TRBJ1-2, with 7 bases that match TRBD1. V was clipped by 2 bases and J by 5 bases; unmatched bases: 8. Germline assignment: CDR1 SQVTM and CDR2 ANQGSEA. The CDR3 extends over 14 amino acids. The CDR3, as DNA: TGCAGCGTTGAAATCCGAGACAGGGAGTATGGCTACACCTTC. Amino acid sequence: CSVEIRDREYGYTF.

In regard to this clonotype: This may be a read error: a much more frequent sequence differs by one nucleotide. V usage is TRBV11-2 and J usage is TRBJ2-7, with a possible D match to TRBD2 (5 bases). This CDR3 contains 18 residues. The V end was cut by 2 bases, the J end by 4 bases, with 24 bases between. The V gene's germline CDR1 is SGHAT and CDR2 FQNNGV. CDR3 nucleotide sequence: TGTGCCAGCAGCTTAACCCGGGCGTCGAGTGACGGAGGTTACGAGCAGTACTTC. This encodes CASSLTRASSDGGYEQYF.